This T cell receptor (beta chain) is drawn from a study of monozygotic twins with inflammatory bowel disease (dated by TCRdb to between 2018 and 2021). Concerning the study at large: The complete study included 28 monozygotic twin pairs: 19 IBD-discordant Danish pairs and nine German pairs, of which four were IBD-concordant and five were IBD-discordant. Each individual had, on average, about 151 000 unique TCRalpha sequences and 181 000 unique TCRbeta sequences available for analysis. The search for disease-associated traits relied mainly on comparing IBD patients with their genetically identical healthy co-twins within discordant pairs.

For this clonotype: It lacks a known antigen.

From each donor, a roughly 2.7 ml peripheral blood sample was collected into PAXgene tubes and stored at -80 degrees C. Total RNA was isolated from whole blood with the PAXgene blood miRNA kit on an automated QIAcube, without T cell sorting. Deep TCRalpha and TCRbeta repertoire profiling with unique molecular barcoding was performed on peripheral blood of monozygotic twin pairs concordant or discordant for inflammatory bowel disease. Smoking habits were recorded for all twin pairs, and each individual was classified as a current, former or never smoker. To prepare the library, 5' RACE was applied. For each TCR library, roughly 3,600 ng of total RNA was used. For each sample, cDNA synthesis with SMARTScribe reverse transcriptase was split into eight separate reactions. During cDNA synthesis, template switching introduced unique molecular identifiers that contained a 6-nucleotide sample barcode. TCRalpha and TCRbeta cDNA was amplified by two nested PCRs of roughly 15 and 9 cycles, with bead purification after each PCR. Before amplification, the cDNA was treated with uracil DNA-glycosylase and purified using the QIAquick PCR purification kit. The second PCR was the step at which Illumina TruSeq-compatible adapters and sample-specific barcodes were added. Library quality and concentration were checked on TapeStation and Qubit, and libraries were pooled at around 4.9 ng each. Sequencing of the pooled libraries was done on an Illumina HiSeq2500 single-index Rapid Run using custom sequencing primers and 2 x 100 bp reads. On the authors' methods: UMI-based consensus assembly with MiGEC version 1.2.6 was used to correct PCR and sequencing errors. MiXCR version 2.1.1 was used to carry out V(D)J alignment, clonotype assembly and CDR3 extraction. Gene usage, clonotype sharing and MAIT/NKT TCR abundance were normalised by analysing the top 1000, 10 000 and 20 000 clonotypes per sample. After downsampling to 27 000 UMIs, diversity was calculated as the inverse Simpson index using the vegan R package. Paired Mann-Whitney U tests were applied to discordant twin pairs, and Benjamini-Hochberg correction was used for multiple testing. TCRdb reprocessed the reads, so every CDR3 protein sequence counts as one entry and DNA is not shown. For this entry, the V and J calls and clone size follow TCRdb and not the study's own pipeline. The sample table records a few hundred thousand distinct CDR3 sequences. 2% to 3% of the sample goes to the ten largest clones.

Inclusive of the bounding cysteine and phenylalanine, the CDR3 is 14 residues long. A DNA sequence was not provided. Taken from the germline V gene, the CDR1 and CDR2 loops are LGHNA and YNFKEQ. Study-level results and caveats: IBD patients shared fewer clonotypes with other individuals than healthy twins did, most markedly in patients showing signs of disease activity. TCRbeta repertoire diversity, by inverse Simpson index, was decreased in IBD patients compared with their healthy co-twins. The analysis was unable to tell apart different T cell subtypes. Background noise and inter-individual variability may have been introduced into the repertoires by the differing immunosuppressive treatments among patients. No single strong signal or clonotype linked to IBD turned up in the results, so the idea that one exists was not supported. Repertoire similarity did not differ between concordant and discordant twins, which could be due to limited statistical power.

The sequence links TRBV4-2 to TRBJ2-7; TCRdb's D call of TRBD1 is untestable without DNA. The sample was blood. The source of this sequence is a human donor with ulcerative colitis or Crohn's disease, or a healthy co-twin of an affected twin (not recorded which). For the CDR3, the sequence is CASSPQGETYEQYF.